This T cell receptor beta chain was recorded in a study of T cell responses to AZD1222 COVID-19 vaccine. Points from the study as a whole: All repertoire sampling was performed exclusively after the peak T cell response. Spike-specific TCR breadth and depth rose after two AZD1222 doses. Along spike, vaccine-associated CD4 TCRs were found throughout, with dominance at 160-218 and 743-854.

Pooling of second doses given at about 4 or about 12 weeks was done. Comment on this clone: Antigen: not known.

Libraries were prepared by immunoSEQ multiplex PCR; TCRdb keeps only in-frame clonotypes and omits some of them. The table includes over 100,000 clones, approximately 90% detected once. Germline V CDR1 and CDR2: GTSNPN, SVGIG (reference sequence). Trimming cost V 0 bases and J 2 bases, with 8 bases left between them. The CDR3 runs 14 residues. The chain uses TRBV30 and TRBJ1-5; possible D gene TRBD1, 5 bases. The sample in question was peripheral blood, obtained 28 days after the second AZD1222 dose. The TCR sequence derives from an adult who received the AZD1222 COVID-19 vaccine. CDR3 nucleotide sequence: TGTGCCTGGAGTGTCGGACACCGCAATCAGCCCCAGCATTTT. Its translation is CAWSVGHRNQPQHF. The entire variable domain, with the rest obtained from reference TRBV30 and TRBJ1-5, is as follows: SQTIHQWPATLVQPVGSPLSLECTVEGTSNPNLYWYRQAAGRGLQLLFYSVGIGQISSEVPQNLSASRPQDRQFILSSKKLLLSDSGFYLCAWSVGHRNQPQHFGDGTRLSIL.